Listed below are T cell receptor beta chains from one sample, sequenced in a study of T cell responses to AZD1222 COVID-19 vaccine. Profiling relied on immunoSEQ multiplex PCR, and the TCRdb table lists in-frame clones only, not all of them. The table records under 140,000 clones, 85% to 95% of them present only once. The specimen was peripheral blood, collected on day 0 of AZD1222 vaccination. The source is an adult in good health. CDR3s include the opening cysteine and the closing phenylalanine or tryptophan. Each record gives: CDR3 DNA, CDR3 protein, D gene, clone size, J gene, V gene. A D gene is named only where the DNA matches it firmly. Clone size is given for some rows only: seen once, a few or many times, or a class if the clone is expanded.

cdr3_nt: TGCAGCGTCCGCAACACCGGGGAGCTGTTTTTT
cdr3_aa: CSVRNTGELFF
d_call: -
clone_size: once
j_call: TRBJ2-2
v_call: TRBV29-1

cdr3_nt: TGTGCCAGCAGCTTAGGCTCGGGTCAGCCCCAGCATTTT
cdr3_aa: CASSLGSGQPQHF
d_call: -
clone_size: -
j_call: TRBJ1-5
v_call: TRBV11-2

cdr3_nt: TGTGCCAGCAGTTTATCAAAGAATGAGCAGTTCTTC
cdr3_aa: CASSLSKNEQFF
d_call: -
clone_size: -
j_call: TRBJ2-1
v_call: TRBV27

cdr3_nt: TGTGCCAGCAGCCGGACAGGGGGCGGATACGAGCAGTACTTC
cdr3_aa: CASSRTGGGYEQYF
d_call: TRBD1
clone_size: -
j_call: TRBJ2-7
v_call: TRBV6-5

cdr3_nt: TGTGCCAGCAGCGTGGACAGTACCGGGGAGCTGTTTTTT
cdr3_aa: CASSVDSTGELFF
d_call: -
clone_size: -
j_call: TRBJ2-2
v_call: TRBV11-3

cdr3_nt: TGTGCCAGCAGAGTAGACCGTGGCTACACCTTC
cdr3_aa: CASRVDRGYTF
d_call: -
clone_size: -
j_call: TRBJ1-2
v_call: TRBV6-5

cdr3_nt: TGTGCCAGCAGTGAGGAGGGACCGGCGGGGGTCAATGGCTACACCTTC
cdr3_aa: CASSEEGPAGVNGYTF
d_call: -
clone_size: -
j_call: TRBJ1-2
v_call: TRBV6-1

cdr3_nt: TGTGCCAGCAGTTTTTCGAGCGGGGGGGATAATGAGCAGTTCTTC
cdr3_aa: CASSFSSGGDNEQFF
d_call: TRBD2
clone_size: -
j_call: TRBJ2-1
v_call: TRBV27

cdr3_nt: TGTGCCAGCAGCTCCGGGACAGGGGGCTCAGGGAACACTGAAGCTTTCTTT
cdr3_aa: CASSSGTGGSGNTEAFF
d_call: TRBD1
clone_size: once
j_call: TRBJ1-1
v_call: TRBV7-9

cdr3_nt: TGTGCCAGCAGCCCGGGGACAGGAGGACAGGTCTACACTGAAGCTTTCTTT
cdr3_aa: CASSPGTGGQVYTEAFF
d_call: TRBD1
clone_size: -
j_call: TRBJ1-1
v_call: TRBV7-8

cdr3_nt: TGTGCCAGCAGCCTAAGGACCACGGGGAACACTGAAGCTTTCTTT
cdr3_aa: CASSLRTTGNTEAFF
d_call: -
clone_size: -
j_call: TRBJ1-1
v_call: TRBV5-5

cdr3_nt: TGTGCCAGCAGCTTTGGGACAGGGGAACTACCTTTCTTT
cdr3_aa: CASSFGTGELPFF
d_call: TRBD1
clone_size: -
j_call: TRBJ1-1
v_call: TRBV7-6

cdr3_nt: TGTGCCAGCAGCTTGGCCGGACGATACGAGCAGTACTTC
cdr3_aa: CASSLAGRYEQYF
d_call: -
clone_size: -
j_call: TRBJ2-7
v_call: TRBV5-6

cdr3_nt: TGTGCCAGCAGCGTAGGAACCGCGAACACCGGGGAGCTGTTTTTT
cdr3_aa: CASSVGTANTGELFF
d_call: -
clone_size: once
j_call: TRBJ2-2
v_call: TRBV9

cdr3_nt: TGCGCCAGCAGCCATCCGATGACAGGGGTACCTTACGAGCAGTACTTC
cdr3_aa: CASSHPMTGVPYEQYF
d_call: TRBD1
clone_size: -
j_call: TRBJ2-7
v_call: TRBV5-1

cdr3_nt: TGTGCCAGCAGTGACACCGGACAGCAACTTATTTATGGCTACACCTTC
cdr3_aa: CASSDTGQQLIYGYTF
d_call: -
clone_size: once
j_call: TRBJ1-2
v_call: TRBV6-1

cdr3_nt: TGCAGCGTTTCGACTCGTAGGGGATACAATGAGCAGTTCTTC
cdr3_aa: CSVSTRRGYNEQFF
d_call: -
clone_size: once
j_call: TRBJ2-1
v_call: TRBV29-1

cdr3_nt: TGTGCCAGCAGTCTGGCGTTAACAGCCTATGGCTACACCTTC
cdr3_aa: CASSLALTAYGYTF
d_call: -
clone_size: -
j_call: TRBJ1-2
v_call: TRBV28

cdr3_nt: TGTGCCAGCTCACCTTTTGGGGGACTGGAACAGCCCCAGCATTTT
cdr3_aa: CASSPFGGLEQPQHF
d_call: -
clone_size: -
j_call: TRBJ1-5
v_call: TRBV18

cdr3_nt: TGTGCCAGTAGTATCTGGCGGACGAGCTCCTATAATTCACCCCTCCACTTT
cdr3_aa: CASSIWRTSSYNSPLHF
d_call: -
clone_size: -
j_call: TRBJ1-6
v_call: TRBV19

cdr3_nt: TGTGCTAGTGGTCGAGGGGACAGGGGAGGTGAAAAACTGTTTTTT
cdr3_aa: CASGRGDRGGEKLFF
d_call: TRBD1
clone_size: -
j_call: TRBJ1-4
v_call: TRBV12-5

cdr3_nt: TGCGCCAGCAGCTTGGCCTCAGGGACTGAAGCTTTCTTT
cdr3_aa: CASSLASGTEAFF
d_call: -
clone_size: -
j_call: TRBJ1-1
v_call: TRBV5-1

cdr3_nt: TGCGCCAGCAGCCAAGCGACAGCAACTAATGAAAAACTGTTTTTT
cdr3_aa: CASSQATATNEKLFF
d_call: -
clone_size: -
j_call: TRBJ1-4
v_call: TRBV4-1

cdr3_nt: TGCGCCAGCAGCCAAGAGCGGGCTCAGCCCCAGCATTTT
cdr3_aa: CASSQERAQPQHF
d_call: -
clone_size: -
j_call: TRBJ1-5
v_call: TRBV4-1

cdr3_nt: TGTGCCAGTAGTATAGGGCCTGCAGTGGCCTACAATGAGCAGTTCTTC
cdr3_aa: CASSIGPAVAYNEQFF
d_call: -
clone_size: -
j_call: TRBJ2-1
v_call: TRBV19

cdr3_nt: TGTGCCAGCAGCTTAGGACACCGACTAGCGGGGGGCACAGATACGCAGTATTTT
cdr3_aa: CASSLGHRLAGGTDTQYF
d_call: TRBD2
clone_size: -
j_call: TRBJ2-3
v_call: TRBV5-4

cdr3_nt: TGTGCCAGCAGTTTGGGACAGACCTCCTACGAGCAGTACTTC
cdr3_aa: CASSLGQTSYEQYF
d_call: TRBD1
clone_size: -
j_call: TRBJ2-7
v_call: TRBV6-5

cdr3_nt: TGTGCCAGCAGCCAAAGGGGCAGTGTTGTCTCTGGGGCCAACGTCCTGACTTTC
cdr3_aa: CASSQRGSVVSGANVLTF
d_call: -
clone_size: -
j_call: TRBJ2-6
v_call: TRBV25-1

cdr3_nt: TGTGCCAGCGGCCGTACAGAGGGGAGGGACACCATATATTTT
cdr3_aa: CASGRTEGRDTIYF
d_call: -
clone_size: once
j_call: TRBJ1-3
v_call: TRBV7-8

cdr3_nt: TGTGCCAGCACGACGGGGGCAGGGGGTACTGAAGCTTTCTTT
cdr3_aa: CASTTGAGGTEAFF
d_call: TRBD1
clone_size: -
j_call: TRBJ1-1
v_call: TRBV3-1/TRBV3-2

cdr3_nt: TGTGCCAGCAGCCGCAGGGGAACTAATGAAAAACTGTTTTTT
cdr3_aa: CASSRRGTNEKLFF
d_call: -
clone_size: -
j_call: TRBJ1-4
v_call: TRBV3-1/TRBV3-2

cdr3_nt: TGTGCCAGCAGTCCCTCCCACACAGATACGCAGTATTTT
cdr3_aa: CASSPSHTDTQYF
d_call: -
clone_size: once
j_call: TRBJ2-3
v_call: TRBV28

cdr3_nt: TGTGCCAGCTCACCAAGACAGTCTAAAGAGACCCAGTACTTC
cdr3_aa: CASSPRQSKETQYF
d_call: -
clone_size: -
j_call: TRBJ2-5
v_call: TRBV18

cdr3_nt: TGTGCCAGCGGTTCTGGACAAGTAAACTATGGCTACACCTTC
cdr3_aa: CASGSGQVNYGYTF
d_call: -
clone_size: -
j_call: TRBJ1-2
v_call: TRBV28

cdr3_nt: TGTGCCAGCATCCCCCCCGGACGGCCCTACGAGCAGTACTTC
cdr3_aa: CASIPPGRPYEQYF
d_call: -
clone_size: -
j_call: TRBJ2-7
v_call: TRBV11-2

cdr3_nt: TGTGCCAGCAGTGACATAAACTTGAGGTACACCTTC
cdr3_aa: CASSDINLRYTF
d_call: -
clone_size: -
j_call: TRBJ1-2
v_call: TRBV6-1

cdr3_nt: TGTGCCAGTAGTACCGTCAGACCCGTGGTGAACACTGAAGCTTTCTTT
cdr3_aa: CASSTVRPVVNTEAFF
d_call: -
clone_size: once
j_call: TRBJ1-1
v_call: TRBV19

cdr3_nt: TGCGCCAGCAGCTTGGGACAGGGAGACACCATATATTTT
cdr3_aa: CASSLGQGDTIYF
d_call: TRBD1
clone_size: -
j_call: TRBJ1-3
v_call: TRBV5-1

cdr3_nt: TGTGCCAGCAGCCAAGGGGGACCATCTGGCTACACCTTC
cdr3_aa: CASSQGGPSGYTF
d_call: -
clone_size: -
j_call: TRBJ1-2
v_call: TRBV3-1/TRBV3-2

cdr3_nt: TGTGCCAGCAGCTTACAGGAACACACCGGGGAGCTGTTTTTT
cdr3_aa: CASSLQEHTGELFF
d_call: -
clone_size: -
j_call: TRBJ2-2
v_call: TRBV7-6

cdr3_nt: TGTGCCAGCAGTGGGTTGACGGGGGGGAGTACGCAGTATTTT
cdr3_aa: CASSGLTGGSTQYF
d_call: TRBD2
clone_size: -
j_call: TRBJ2-3
v_call: TRBV2

cdr3_nt: TGTGCCAGCAGCCAGGAGCGAGGGACAACTAACTATGGCTACACCTTC
cdr3_aa: CASSQERGTTNYGYTF
d_call: -
clone_size: -
j_call: TRBJ1-2
v_call: TRBV14

cdr3_nt: TGTGCCAGCTCACATGGGCTAGCGGGGGCCGCCTACGAGCAGTACTTC
cdr3_aa: CASSHGLAGAAYEQYF
d_call: TRBD2
clone_size: -
j_call: TRBJ2-7
v_call: TRBV18

cdr3_nt: TGTGCCAGCAGTGAAGCCAGGGGAACGTACAATGAGCAGTTCTTC
cdr3_aa: CASSEARGTYNEQFF
d_call: -
clone_size: -
j_call: TRBJ2-1
v_call: TRBV2

cdr3_nt: TGTGCCAGCAGCTTAGCGGGGGGCACCACCGGGGAGCTGTTTTTT
cdr3_aa: CASSLAGGTTGELFF
d_call: -
clone_size: once
j_call: TRBJ2-2
v_call: TRBV7-9

cdr3_nt: TGTGCCAGCAGCCAACGACTCGTTGGAAGGTCAGAGACCCAGTACTTC
cdr3_aa: CASSQRLVGRSETQYF
d_call: -
clone_size: -
j_call: TRBJ2-5
v_call: TRBV14

cdr3_nt: TGCGCCAGCAGCTTGGAAGACACATCTGGAAACACCATATATTTT
cdr3_aa: CASSLEDTSGNTIYF
d_call: -
clone_size: -
j_call: TRBJ1-3
v_call: TRBV5-1

cdr3_nt: TGTGCCAGCAGTCTATCTCGGACAGATACGCAGTATTTT
cdr3_aa: CASSLSRTDTQYF
d_call: -
clone_size: once
j_call: TRBJ2-3
v_call: TRBV27

cdr3_nt: TGTGCCAGCAGTTACGGGGCAAGTGGTGGAAACACCATATATTTT
cdr3_aa: CASSYGASGGNTIYF
d_call: -
clone_size: -
j_call: TRBJ1-3
v_call: TRBV6-5

cdr3_nt: TGTGCCATCAGTGAGTTCACAGGGGGTTATGGCTACACCTTC
cdr3_aa: CAISEFTGGYGYTF
d_call: TRBD1
clone_size: -
j_call: TRBJ1-2
v_call: TRBV10-3

cdr3_nt: TGTGCCAGTAGTCCATCGACAGGGGGTCATGAAAAACTGTTTTTT
cdr3_aa: CASSPSTGGHEKLFF
d_call: TRBD1
clone_size: -
j_call: TRBJ1-4
v_call: TRBV19

cdr3_nt: TGTGCCAGCAGCCCTCCGGGAGTCCCGGGGACCCAGTACTTC
cdr3_aa: CASSPPGVPGTQYF
d_call: -
clone_size: -
j_call: TRBJ2-5
v_call: TRBV13

cdr3_nt: TGTGCCAGCAGCCTACAGGGATTGCCCCAGCATTTT
cdr3_aa: CASSLQGLPQHF
d_call: -
clone_size: -
j_call: TRBJ1-5
v_call: TRBV7-8

cdr3_nt: TGTGCCACCAGTGATTTTAGCAGGGGGCGAAATGAGCAGTTCTTC
cdr3_aa: CATSDFSRGRNEQFF
d_call: TRBD1
clone_size: -
j_call: TRBJ2-1
v_call: TRBV24-1